One and the same sample provided the 25 T cell receptor beta chains below, sequenced in a study of T cell responses to AZD1222 COVID-19 vaccine. Only in-frame clones appear in the TCRdb table, and some are missing; sequencing was by immunoSEQ multiplex PCR. The sample has around 250,000 clones, approximately 95% seen once. The material was peripheral blood, obtained on day 0 of AZD1222 vaccination. These receptors were obtained from an adult in good health.

V is TRBV6-6 and J is TRBJ1-2; the match to TRBD1 covers 10 bases. CDR3 length: 15 residues. Unmatched junction bases numbered 3, after V lost 3 bases and J lost 2 bases. Looked up from germline, CDR1 is MNHNY and CDR2 is SVGAGI (reference sequence). The CDR3 region has the DNA TGTGCCAGCAGTTATGGACAGGGGGGGAACTATGGCTACACCTTC. It specifies CASSYGQGGNYGYTF.

V and J are TRBV24-1 and TRBJ1-5, with D unresolved. Trimming stripped 10 bases from V and 0 bases from J, with 9 bases between. In germline, CDR1 is KGHDR, CDR2 SFDVKD. CDR3 length: 13 residues. DNA of the CDR3: TGTGCCACAGGAGGGAATAGCAATCAGCCCCAGCATTTT. Translating gives CATGGNSNQPQHF.

The V and J genes are TRBV11-2 and TRBJ2-7, with D unresolved. The ends were cut back, 5 bases at V and 0 bases at J, with 14 bases in the middle. The CDR3 contains 15 residues. Germline CDR1 and CDR2: SGHAT and FQNNGV. CDR3 sequence: CASSHYAGSSYEQYF. The CDR3 coding sequence is TGTGCCAGCAGCCACTACGCCGGCAGCTCCTACGAGCAGTACTTC.

This chain links TRBV12-3 or TRBV12-4 with TRBJ1-6; D gene uncertain. The ends were cut back, 5 bases at V and 7 bases at J, with 9 bases in the middle. The CDR3 runs 13 residues. This CDR3 reads CASSPGPNSPLHF. The CDR3 DNA is TGTGCCAGCAGTCCTGGACCAAATTCACCCCTCCACTTT.

The V call is TRBV9, the J call TRBJ2-1; 9 bases align to TRBD2. V lost 0 bases to trimming and J lost 4 bases; unmatched junction nucleotides: 5. From germline, CDR1 is SGDLS and CDR2 YYNGEE. This CDR3 has 16 residues. CDR3 sequence: CASSVGLAGSYNEQFF. As DNA, the CDR3 is TGTGCCAGCAGCGTAGGGCTAGCGGGGAGTTACAATGAGCAGTTCTTC.

The J gene is TRBJ2-1, the V gene TRBV6-5, with D maybe TRBD1 (6 bases). The germline CDR1 and CDR2 sequences are MNHEY and SVGAGI. The V and J ends lost 6 bases and 2 bases respectively, with 11 bases between them. The CDR3 is made up of 14 amino acids. CDR3 sequence (DNA): TGTGCCAGCAGACAGGGTGGGGCCTACAATGAGCAGTTCTTC. Amino acids: CASRQGGAYNEQFF.

J is TRBJ1-5 and V is TRBV2; 11 nucleotides agree with TRBD1. Germline V CDR1 and CDR2: SNHLY, FYNNEI. The CDR3 spans 17 residues. Unmatched junction bases numbered 7, after V lost 6 bases and J lost 0 bases. CDR3 DNA sequence: TGTGCCAGCAGCCTCGGACAGGGGGCTGGTAGCAATCAGCCCCAGCATTTT. Amino acid sequence: CASSLGQGAGSNQPQHF.

The chain is built from TRBV28 and TRBJ2-7; D may correspond to TRBD1 or TRBD2 (5 bases each). Trimming cost V 6 bases and J 1 base, with 13 bases left between them. In germline, CDR1 is MDHEN, CDR2 SYDVKM. This CDR3 spans 14 amino acids. The CDR3 sequence is CASRTGTASYEQYF. The CDR3, as DNA: TGTGCCAGCAGAACCGGGACGGCGTCCTACGAGCAGTACTTC.

V gene TRBV27 combines with J gene TRBJ2-2; TRBD1 aligns across 12 bases. Germline-derived CDR1 and CDR2 are MNHEY and SMNVEV (reference sequence). The CDR3 loop spans 17 amino acids. V dropped 3 bases and J dropped 4; count of bases not matched to a gene: 6. CDR3 bases: TGTGCCAGCAGTTTTCAGGGACAGGGGGCTAGCACCGGGGAGCTGTTTTTT. Translating gives CASSFQGQGASTGELFF.

This rearrangement joins TRBV28 to TRBJ2-1, with TRBD2 matching over 15 bases. The ends lost 5 bases at V and 8 bases at J; junction bases unmatched: 10. The CDR3 has 17 amino acids. CDR1 is MDHEN and CDR2 is SYDVKM in the germline V gene. In nucleotides, the CDR3 is TGTGCCAGCAGTCACCCCAGGACTAGCGGGAGGGCCGATGAGCAGTTCTTC. Protein product: CASSHPRTSGRADEQFF.

The chain combines TRBV10-3 with TRBJ1-1; 8 bases match TRBD1. The CDR3 totals 11 residues. The ends lost 4 bases at V and 8 bases at J; junction bases unmatched: 0. Germline V lookup: CDR1 ENHRY, CDR2 SYGVKD. The CDR3, as DNA: TGTGCCATCAGTGGACAGGGGGAAGCTTTCTTT. This sequence encodes CAISGQGEAFF.

The chain has TRBV12-3 or TRBV12-4 and TRBJ2-3, with D unresolved. The CDR3 runs 10 residues. V was trimmed by 10 bases and J by 9 bases, leaving 11 bases between them. The CDR3 region is CATGRETQYF. The CDR3 DNA follows: TGTGCCACCGGACGAGAGACGCAGTATTTT.

The V call is TRBV5-6, the J call TRBJ1-1, with unresolved D. The CDR3 covers 14 residues. Germline CDR1 and CDR2: SGHDT and YYEEEE. V shed 4 bases and J shed 3 bases, with 13 bases lying between them. The CDR3 nucleotides read TGTGCCAGCAGCCGAGGCGGGGTAGACACTGAAGCTTTCTTT. This encodes CASSRGGVDTEAFF.

There are a few counts of this clone. The chain carries TRBV9 and TRBJ2-1; the D gene is possibly TRBD1 (6 bases). Germline CDR1 is SGDLS and CDR2 is YYNGEE. V gave up 4 bases and J gave up 8 bases, with 19 bases separating them. The CDR3 sequence is 15 residues long. DNA for the CDR3: TGTGCCAGCAGCAGGGGGAACGACCTGGGGTATGAGCAGTTCTTC. Protein sequence: CASSRGNDLGYEQFF.

This clone was observed once. The chain is built from TRBV18 and TRBJ2-1; D call uncertain. CDR1 is KGHSH, CDR2 LQKENI, per germline. The CDR3 contains 13 residues. V lost 4 bases to trimming and J lost 4 bases, with 8 bases between them. In nucleotides, the CDR3 is TGTGCCAGCTCACTCACTCTATACAATGAGCAGTTCTTC. It specifies CASSLTLYNEQFF.

This rearrangement joins TRBV7-9 to TRBJ1-4; tentative D call: TRBD1 (5 bases). The CDR3 extends over 14 amino acids. Germline lookup yields CDR1 SEHNR and CDR2 FQNEAQ (reference sequence). V lost 1 base and J lost 3, with 6 bases in between. CDR3 nucleotides: TGTGCCAGCAGCTTAGGGGACGCTAATGAAAAACTGTTTTTT. Protein: CASSLGDANEKLFF. Drawing the rest from reference TRBV7-9 and TRBJ1-4, the complete variable domain is DTGVSQNPRHKITKRGQNVTFRCDPISEHNRLYWYRQTLGQGPEFLTYFQNEAQLEKSRLLSDRFSAERPKGSFSTLEIQRTEQGDSAMYLCASSLGDANEKLFFGSGTQLSVL.

This CDR3 is CASTATGSYYEQYF. Written as DNA, the CDR3 is TGTGCCAGCACCGCCACAGGGTCTTACTACGAGCAGTACTTC. The rearrangement uses TRBV5-5 and TRBJ2-7, with D possibly being TRBD1 (6 bases). Germline values: CDR1 SGHKS, CDR2 YYEKEE (reference sequence). V was pared by 6 bases and J by 3 bases, with 16 bases between. This CDR3 comprises 14 residues. The full variable domain, in which reference TRBV5-5 and TRBJ2-7 provide the parts outside the CDR3, is DAGVTQSPTHLIKTRGQQVTLRCSPISGHKSVSWYQQVLGQGPQFIFQYYEKEERGRGNFPDRFSARQFPNYSSELNVNALLLGDSALYLCASTATGSYYEQYFGPGTRLTVT.

The chain recombines TRBV10-2 with TRBJ2-7, with 8 bases identical to TRBD1. CDR1 is WSHSY, CDR2 SAAADI, per germline. There are 13 residues in the CDR3. V shed 6 bases and J 3 bases; nucleotides not matched to a gene: 4. The CDR3 region is CASSRDRSYEQYF. CDR3 coding DNA: TGCGCCAGCAGCCGGGACAGGAGCTACGAGCAGTACTTC.

The rearrangement uses TRBV10-3 and TRBJ2-2; D is perhaps TRBD1 (6 bases). CDR3 size: 13 residues. V was trimmed by 10 bases and J by 6 bases, leaving 15 bases between them. Germline V CDR1 and CDR2: ENHRY, SYGVKD. The CDR3 loop reads CATLRQVPGELFF. In nucleotides, the CDR3 is TGTGCCACACTCCGACAGGTGCCCGGGGAGCTGTTTTTT.

This clone was observed once. V is TRBV13 and J is TRBJ2-7, with 8 bases identical to TRBD1. V dropped 4 bases and J dropped 4; count of bases not matched to a gene: 0. Per the germline V gene, CDR1 is PRHDT and CDR2 is FYEKMQ (reference sequence). The CDR3 covers 12 residues. The CDR3 is CASSYRGYEQYF. In nucleotides, the CDR3 is TGTGCCAGCAGCTACAGGGGGTACGAGCAGTACTTC.

The rearrangement uses TRBV2 and TRBJ2-3, with D hard to call. The germline CDR1 and CDR2 sequences are SNHLY and FYNNEI. V lost 5 bases and J 0 bases, leaving 12 bases between the germline ends. The CDR3 is 15 residues long. CDR3 residues: CASSLPSGSTDTQYF. The CDR3 nucleotides read TGTGCCAGCAGTCTGCCCTCCGGGAGCACAGATACGCAGTATTTT.

J is TRBJ2-7 and V is TRBV19; D gene uncertain. Germline V gives CDR1 LNHDA, CDR2 SQIVND (reference sequence). V lost 8 bases to trimming and J lost 5 bases, with 7 bases between them. The CDR3 totals 10 residues. The CDR3, as DNA: TGTGCCAGTGGCCAGGACGAGCAGTACTTC. Translated: CASGQDEQYF.

A remark on this clone: Other DNA sequences in this sample translate to the same CDR3. The rearrangement uses TRBV27 and TRBJ2-7, with TRBD2 matching over 9 bases. In germline, CDR1 is MNHEY, CDR2 SMNVEV (reference sequence). This CDR3 comprises 16 residues. V lost 5 bases and J lost 0; bases outside the gene matches: 8. In DNA form, the CDR3 reads TGTGCCAGCAGTGCAGCGGGAGGCCCAAGCTCCTACGAGCAGTACTTC. It specifies CASSAAGGPSSYEQYF.

This clone was seen only once. J is TRBJ2-7 and V is TRBV28; no clear D. Germline values: CDR1 MDHEN, CDR2 SYDVKM. The CDR3 loop spans 11 amino acids. Trimming took 6 bases from V and 6 from J, leaving 9 bases between them. The CDR3: CASSSYAEQYF. The CDR3 DNA sequence: TGTGCCAGCAGCTCGTACGCCGAGCAGTACTTC.

The gene calls are TRBV7-2 and TRBJ2-7; 7 positions match TRBD1. Losses at the gene ends were 5 bases for V and 0 bases for J; bases not matched to a gene: 7. From germline, CDR1 is SGHTA and CDR2 FQGNSA. This CDR3 contains 15 residues. CDR3 sequence (DNA): TGTGCCAGCAGCGGTGACAGGGAGAGCTCCTACGAGCAGTACTTC. It is translated as CASSGDRESSYEQYF.